A selection of T cell receptor beta chains follows, all from one sample in a study of T cell repertoires in cytomegalovirus infection. No antigens are known for them. MiXCR, run by TCRdb on the reads, gives a single entry per CDR3 protein. The sample shows roughly 730,000 distinct CDR3 sequences, about 30% of them seen only once. Sequenced here: cultured PBMCs, sampled from culture after CMV antigen stimulation. The receptors come from a human donor in good health (CMV status not recorded). Some clones in this sample may be carry-over from other donors' samples. The CDR3 runs from the conserved cysteine through the conserved F or W. Each record gives: clone size, D gene, V gene, J gene, CDR3 DNA, CDR3 protein. D genes are given only for firm matches. For some rows the clone size is stated as once, few or many, or as a class when expanded; others skip it.

>.|TRBD2|TRBV18|TRBJ2-4
TGTGCCAGCAGTACTAGCGGCAAAAACATTCAGTACTTC
CASSTSGKNIQYF
>many|TRBD1|TRBV7-2|TRBJ2-6
TGTGCCAGCAGCTTATTCACCGGACAGGGATCGGGTGGGGCCAACGTCCTGACTTTC
CASSLFTGQGSGGANVLTF
>.|.|TRBV12-3/TRBV12-4|TRBJ2-5
TGTGCCAGCAGTTATAGGGCGGGACCACCGGGGGAGACCCAGTACTTC
CASSYRAGPPGETQYF
>.|.|TRBV4-3|TRBJ2-3
TGCGCCAGCAGCCAAGGTCGTTTAGATACGCAGTATTTT
CASSQGRLDTQYF
>few|.|TRBV7-2|TRBJ1-5
TGTGCCAGCAGCTCGTCCCTTAGCAATCAGCCCCAGCATTTT
CASSSSLSNQPQHF
>many|.|TRBV7-6|TRBJ1-2
TGTGCCAGCAGCCAGAATCCGGGGTCGACTAACTATGGCTACACCTTC
CASSQNPGSTNYGYTF
>many|.|TRBV7-8|TRBJ2-7
TGTGCCAGCAGCTTAAGGCGAGGGGTCTTCGGCTTTTCTGACGAGCAGTACTTC
CASSLRRGVFGFSDEQYF
>.|TRBD2|TRBV7-9|TRBJ2-3
TGTGCCAGCAGCTCGTCGACTAGCGGAAACACAGATACGCAGTATTTT
CASSSSTSGNTDTQYF
>.|.|TRBV5-1|TRBJ2-5
TGCGCCAGCAGCTTGGCGGACAGCCTCCAAGAGACCCAGTACTTC
CASSLADSLQETQYF
>.|.|TRBV5-1|TRBJ2-3
TGCGCCAGCAGCTTGGCACACCCAGCGAGGGATACGCAGTATTTT
CASSLAHPARDTQYF
>few|.|TRBV19|TRBJ1-5
TGTGCCAGTAGTATTGGGCTAGGGTCTCCAGTTCAGCCCCAGCATTTT
CASSIGLGSPVQPQHF
>.|.|TRBV6-5|TRBJ1-4
TGTGCCAGCAGTTATACAGACGGCGGTGAAAAACTGTTTTTT
CASSYTDGGEKLFF
>.|.|TRBV27|TRBJ1-6
TGTGCCAGCGCCCGGACAGCGCGCAGCTATAATTCACCCCTCCACTTT
CASARTARSYNSPLHF
>.|.|TRBV7-2|TRBJ2-1
TGTGCCAGCAGCCCCTACTCCGGGGTCGAGGAGCAGTTCTTC
CASSPYSGVEEQFF
>few|TRBD2|TRBV5-4|TRBJ2-1
TGTGCCAGCAGCTTTTGGGGGGGCTCCTACAATGAGCAGTTCTTC
CASSFWGGSYNEQFF
>.|.|TRBV6-1|TRBJ1-1
TGTGCCAGCATAATCCAGGGGTTTAGCACTGAAGCTTTCTTT
CASIIQGFSTEAFF
>few|TRBD1|TRBV11-1|TRBJ2-3
TGTGCCAGCACCCCTCTACCCAGGGGGCTTGTCGCAGATACGCAGTATTTT
CASTPLPRGLVADTQYF
>few|.|TRBV2|TRBJ1-5
TGTGCCAGCACATTCGGTTTGGGGCAGCCCCAGCATTTT
CASTFGLGQPQHF
>.|.|TRBV5-1|TRBJ1-1
TGCGCCAGCAAGACAGTTACGAACACTGAAGCTTTCTTT
CASKTVTNTEAFF
>.|TRBD2|TRBV28|TRBJ2-1
TGTGCCAGCAGGCCCGGGGGGGGGTCCTACAATGAGCAGTTCTTC
CASRPGGGSYNEQFF
>once|.|TRBV15|TRBJ1-1
TGTGCCACCAGCAGAGATGGGGAGGGTTTGACCACTGAAGCTTTCTTT
CATSRDGEGLTTEAFF
>few|.|TRBV6-1|TRBJ2-7
TGTGCCAGCAGTGACCTAGACCAGGGTTACGAGCAGTACTTC
CASSDLDQGYEQYF
>few|.|TRBV2|TRBJ2-2
TGTGCCAGAGCCGGGCCCCAGCGCGGGGAGCTGTTTTTT
CARAGPQRGELFF
>few|TRBD2|TRBV7-2|TRBJ2-1
TGTGCCAGCAGCTCTAATTCCGGGACTACCAATGAGCAGTTCTTC
CASSSNSGTTNEQFF
>.|.|TRBV2|TRBJ1-5
TGTGCCAGCACTCCCGGTGTCCGGCAGCCCCAGCATTTT
CASTPGVRQPQHF
>.|.|TRBV5-6|TRBJ1-2
TGTGCCAGCACCTCGGAGCCCCACGGCTATGGCTACACCTTC
CASTSEPHGYGYTF
>few|.|TRBV7-2|TRBJ2-5
TGTGCCAGCAGCACCACAGGTTGGGGCACGGAGACCCAGTACTTC
CASSTTGWGTETQYF
>few|.|TRBV4-1|TRBJ1-1
TGCGCCAGCAGCCAAGTAGCTCTTGGTGGGACTGAAGCTTTCTTT
CASSQVALGGTEAFF
>.|.|TRBV20-1|TRBJ2-3
TGCAGTGCTACGACAGATACGCAGTATTTT
CSATTDTQYF
>once|TRBD2|TRBV5-4|TRBJ2-1
TGTGCCAGCAGCTTGCCTAGCGGTCAGAACGACGGGCAGTTCTTC
CASSLPSGQNDGQFF
>.|.|TRBV4-3|TRBJ2-2
TGCGCCAGCAGCCAAGGCCGAAGCACCGGGGAGCTGTTTTTT
CASSQGRSTGELFF
>.|TRBD2|TRBV4-3|TRBJ2-7
TGCGCCAGCAGCCAAGAGTCGGGACTAGCGGGTTACGAGCAGTACTTC
CASSQESGLAGYEQYF
>.|.|TRBV12-3/TRBV12-4|TRBJ2-5
TGTGCCAGCAGCCCCCTGGGATTGACCCAGTACTTC
CASSPLGLTQYF
>few|.|TRBV5-4|TRBJ2-5
TGTGCCAGCAGCCCTGGGTCTAGTGGGGGAGAGACCCAGTACTTC
CASSPGSSGGETQYF
>few|.|TRBV12-3/TRBV12-4|TRBJ1-1
TGTGCCAGCAGCTTGGCCGACAGGCTTGACACTGAAGCTTTCTTT
CASSLADRLDTEAFF
>.|.|TRBV2|TRBJ1-2
TGTGCCAGCAGTGAGGGCCAGGGCCCTTATGGCTACACCTTC
CASSEGQGPYGYTF
>many|TRBD2|TRBV19|TRBJ2-1
TGTGCCAGCGGAGGGACTAGCGGGAGCAATGAGCAGTTCTTC
CASGGTSGSNEQFF
>.|.|TRBV18|TRBJ1-5
TGTGCCAGCTCGCCACGCAGGGCCGAGATCCAGCCCCAGCATTTT
CASSPRRAEIQPQHF
>.|.|TRBV7-8|TRBJ2-5
TGTGCCAGCAGCTATTCCGGGACGTACCAAGAGACCCAGTACTTC
CASSYSGTYQETQYF
>.|.|TRBV10-3|TRBJ2-1
TGTGCCATCAGAGCAGGACTCGAAGGATCAGTTATCTTC
CAIRAGLEGSVIF
>.|.|TRBV2|TRBJ1-5
TGTGCCAGCAGTGGACCTCAGGTGGGCAATCAGCCCCAGCATTTT
CASSGPQVGNQPQHF
>.|.|TRBV7-4|TRBJ1-2
TGTGCCAGCAGCACCTTAGCGATCAGGGATGGCTACACCTTC
CASSTLAIRDGYTF
>.|.|TRBV11-3|TRBJ2-2
TGTGCCAGCAGCTTGAGCAGGGTGGGCACCGGGGAGCTGTTTTTT
CASSLSRVGTGELFF